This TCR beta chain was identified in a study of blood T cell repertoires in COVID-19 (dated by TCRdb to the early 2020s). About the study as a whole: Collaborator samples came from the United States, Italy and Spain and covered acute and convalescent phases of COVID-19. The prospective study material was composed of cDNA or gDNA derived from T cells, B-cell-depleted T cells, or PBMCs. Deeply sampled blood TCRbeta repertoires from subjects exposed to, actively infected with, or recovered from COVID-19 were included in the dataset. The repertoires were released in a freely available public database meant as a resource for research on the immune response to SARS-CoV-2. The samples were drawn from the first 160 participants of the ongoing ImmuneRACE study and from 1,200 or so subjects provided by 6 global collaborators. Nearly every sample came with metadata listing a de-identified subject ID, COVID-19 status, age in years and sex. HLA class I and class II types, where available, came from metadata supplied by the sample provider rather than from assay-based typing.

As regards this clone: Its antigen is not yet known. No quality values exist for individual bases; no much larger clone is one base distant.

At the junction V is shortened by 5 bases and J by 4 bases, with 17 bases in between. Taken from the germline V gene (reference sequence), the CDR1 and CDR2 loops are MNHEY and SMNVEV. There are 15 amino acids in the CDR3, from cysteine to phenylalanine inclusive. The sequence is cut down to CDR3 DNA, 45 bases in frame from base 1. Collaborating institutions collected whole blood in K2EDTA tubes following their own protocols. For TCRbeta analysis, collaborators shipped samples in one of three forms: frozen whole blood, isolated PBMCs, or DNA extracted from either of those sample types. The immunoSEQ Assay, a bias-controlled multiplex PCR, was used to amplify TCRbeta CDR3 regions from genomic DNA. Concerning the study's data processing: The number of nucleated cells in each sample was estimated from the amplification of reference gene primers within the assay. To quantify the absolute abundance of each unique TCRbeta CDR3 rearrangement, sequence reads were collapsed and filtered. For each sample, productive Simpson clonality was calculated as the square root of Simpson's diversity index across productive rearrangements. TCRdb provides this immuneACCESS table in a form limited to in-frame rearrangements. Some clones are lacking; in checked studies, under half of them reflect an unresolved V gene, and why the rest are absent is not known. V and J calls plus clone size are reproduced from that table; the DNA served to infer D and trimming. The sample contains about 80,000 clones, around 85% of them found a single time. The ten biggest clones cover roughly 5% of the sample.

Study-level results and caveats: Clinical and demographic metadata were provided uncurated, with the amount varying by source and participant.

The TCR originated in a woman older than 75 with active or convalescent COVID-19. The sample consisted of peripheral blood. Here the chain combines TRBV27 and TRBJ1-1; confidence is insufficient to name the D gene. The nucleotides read TGTGCCAGCAGTACCCTAGAGGGAGGAGGCACTGAAGCTTTCTTT. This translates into CASSTLEGGGTEAFF.